This T cell receptor beta chain stems from a study of beta chain features in type 1 diabetes. Whole-study context: When patients were set against healthy donors, age, gender and cell yields were similar.

Remarks on this clone: The antigen is undetermined.

Looked up from germline, CDR1 is SGHVS and CDR2 is FQNEAQ. Trimming removed 5 bases from V and 7 bases from J; junction bases left unmatched: 8. The CDR3 covers 14 residues. As every portion of the isolated RNA was reverse transcribed, the sequencing read expressed TCRB transcripts. The protocol was immunoSEQ multiplex PCR, while the TCRdb copy is restricted to in-frame clones and leaves out a portion. The table has 600,000 or so clones, 9.5% to 15% seen once. Study findings and constraints: Moderate but significant shortening of TCRB CDR3s was recorded in all four CD4+ subsets from Type 1 diabetes patients.

The rearrangement joins TRBV7-8 to TRBJ1-5; 7 positions match TRBD1. What was sequenced was naive CD4+ T cells from blood. This receptor was identified in a man aged 30 to 39 with type 1 diabetes. CDR3 amino acids: CASSPQGGRQPQHF. The DNA for the CDR3 is TGTGCCAGCAGCCCTCAAGGGGGCAGGCAGCCCCAGCATTTT.